This TCR beta chain was sequenced during a study of cytomegalovirus exposure and HLA in healthy donors. The PCR ran on 60 Vbeta and 13 Jbeta primers. Original processing notes: As a later analysis found, there were 80 million or so unique TCR beta chains, of which roughly 11 million were shared. Sequencing was performed with immunoSEQ multiplex PCR; in TCRdb, only in-frame clones are kept and a portion is missing. The V and J calls and clone size come from that table; D and trimming were worked out from the DNA. The listing records 80,000 to 100,000 clones. The CDR3 sequence is 16 residues long. Per the germline V gene, CDR1 is GTSNPN and CDR2 is SVGIG (reference sequence). V shed 0 bases, J shed 9 bases, and the junction held 9 bases outside the gene matches. Concerning this clone: Its antigen is not identified.

Study findings and constraints: An ancestry cluster, one associated with Asian ancestry, reportedly showed fewer N-insertions than the approximately 660-donor mean in a later analysis. In an earlier analysis, productive rearrangement rates for most beta V segments clustered near 87% or 30%.

Source material: PBMCs. The chain links TRBV30 to TRBJ2-1; 12 bases match TRBD2. The TCR originated in a man aged 50-60 years in good health and CMV-seropositive. CDR3 sequence reads: CAWSVRRLAGVGEQFF. Here the CDR3 DNA reads TGTGCCTGGAGTGTTAGAAGACTAGCGGGAGTAGGTGAGCAGTTCTTC.